This TCR beta chain was profiled in a study of cytomegalovirus exposure and HLA in healthy donors. Regarding the study as a whole: CMV antigen specificity of a few CMV-associated chains was confirmed in vitro.

Turning to this clone: Antigen specificity is unknown.

The CDR3 length is 15 residues. Germline V gives CDR1 SGDLS, CDR2 YYNGEE. The germline V and J ends were trimmed by 3 bases and 2 bases, with 12 bases remaining between them. Sequenced by immunoSEQ multiplex PCR; TCRdb stores in-frame clones only, minus some. The table includes 150,000 to 200,000 clones, less than 85% detected once. The rearrangement uses TRBV9 and TRBJ1-3; tentative D call: TRBD1 (5 bases). Input material: PBMCs. This clonotype originated in a man aged 18 to 30 in good health and CMV-seropositive. CDR3 in amino acids: CASSAGSNPGNTIYF. CDR3 DNA: TGTGCCAGCAGCGCAGGGTCTAATCCTGGAAACACCATATATTTT.